This T cell receptor (beta chain) was observed in a study of high-grade serous ovarian cancer treatment subgroups. Tumor tissue was taken before any definitive surgery or chemotherapy was given. The protocol was immunoSEQ multiplex PCR, while the TCRdb copy is restricted to in-frame clones and leaves out a portion. The table includes 4,900 or so clones, under 80% detected once. The CDR3 is 17 amino acids. Germline assignment: CDR1 LGHNA and CDR2 YSLEER. Germline trimming cut 1 base from V and 2 bases from J; bases unmatched to any gene: 4. This receptor was obtained from a human patient with high-grade serous ovarian cancer. V is TRBV4-3 and J is TRBJ2-1; TRBD2 agrees at 11 bases. Sequencing was done on a sample of tumor tissue. The CDR3 reads CASSQGTSGPPYNEQFF. DNA of the CDR3: TGCGCCAGCAGCCAAGGGACTAGCGGGCCCCCCTACAATGAGCAGTTCTTC.